The 16 T cell receptor beta chains reported below all come from one sample, sequenced in a study of T cells after yellow fever vaccination. TCRdb reprocessed the 5' RACE reads with MiXCR, giving one entry per CDR3 protein. The sample includes approximately 600,000 distinct CDR3 sequences, 9% to 15% seen only once; the top ten take more than 12%. Sequences were derived from PBMCs, sampled on the day of the yellow fever booster vaccination. The receptor set was obtained from a man aged 25 to 40 who received the YFV17D yellow fever vaccine.

This chain connects TRBV29-1 to TRBJ2-7; D might be TRBD2 (6 bases). The CDR3 has 13 amino acids. V lost 7 bases to trimming and J lost 0 bases, with 13 bases between them. CDR1 and CDR2 (germline): SQVTM, ANQGSEA. CDR3 sequence reads: CSARDSSSYEQYF. CDR3 in DNA: TGCAGCGCGCGGGACTCGAGCTCCTACGAGCAGTACTTC.

This clonotype showed up just a few times. V is TRBV10-3 and J is TRBJ2-7, with 11 bases identical to TRBD2. V was clipped by 11 bases and J by 2 bases; unmatched bases: 5. Germline CDR1 and CDR2: ENHRY and SYGVKD. This CDR3 contains 13 residues. CDR3 in amino acids: CAAQLAGAYEQYF. CDR3 coding DNA: TGTGCCGCCCAACTAGCGGGAGCCTACGAGCAGTACTTC.

This clonotype was counted ten times or more. This chain joins TRBV5-1 and TRBJ2-1, with D possibly TRBD1 on 5 matching bases. Between the trimmed V and J ends, which lost 2 bases and 9 bases, there was a span of 12 bases. Germline CDR1 is SGHRS and CDR2 is YFSETQ. CDR3 length: 13 amino acids. The CDR3 DNA reads TGCGCCAGCAGCTTCGACCTAGGGGTTGAGCAGTTCTTC. Its protein product is CASSFDLGVEQFF.

V is TRBV20-1 and J is TRBJ2-1, with D possibly being TRBD2 (6 bases). Germline-derived CDR1 and CDR2 are DFQATT and SNEGSKA (reference sequence). The CDR3 length is 15 residues. Trimming cost V 3 bases and J 2 bases, with 14 bases left between them. The CDR3 loop reads CSASSSALPYNEQFF. CDR3 DNA: TGCAGTGCTAGCTCTAGCGCCCTCCCCTACAATGAGCAGTTCTTC.

This clonotype turned up a few times. The chain joins TRBV11-2 to TRBJ2-2; TRBD2 might be the D (6 bases). This CDR3 has 16 residues. V gave up 7 bases and J gave up 5 bases, with 20 bases separating them. Germline assignment: CDR1 SGHAT and CDR2 FQNNGV. The CDR3 spells CASTPRAGRETGELFF. The DNA for the CDR3 is TGTGCCAGCACCCCGAGGGCCGGGAGAGAAACCGGGGAGCTGTTTTTT.

The V gene is TRBV28, the J gene TRBJ1-6; a possible D gene is TRBD1 (5 bases). CDR1 MDHEN and CDR2 SYDVKM come from the germline V gene. With 6 bases removed from V and 11 bases from J, the gap between germline ends came to 17 bases. CDR3 length: 14 amino acids. The CDR3, as DNA: TGTGCCAGCAGCCCCCCCAGGGATGGGCCACCCCTCCACTTT. Residues: CASSPPRDGPPLHF. The variable domain in full, completed from reference TRBV28 and TRBJ1-6, reads DVKVTQSSRYLVKRTGEKVFLECVQDMDHENMFWYRQDPGLGLRLIYFSYDVKMKEKGDIPEGYSVSREKKERFSLILESASTNQTSMYLCASSPPRDGPPLHFGNGTRLTVT.

CDR3 DNA: TGTGCCAGCAAAACGTCAAATGAGCAGTTCTTC. It yields the protein CASKTSNEQFF. V gene TRBV6-5 combines with J gene TRBJ2-1; D gene ambiguous. Germline V CDR1 and CDR2: MNHEY, SVGAGI. The CDR3 covers 11 residues. V lost 7 bases and J lost 7, with 8 bases in between.

Only a few counts were recorded for this clonotype. The V gene is TRBV4-3, the J gene TRBJ2-4; D call uncertain. CDR1 and CDR2 from the germline V gene are LGHNA and YSLEER. The CDR3 runs to 16 residues. V dropped 0 bases and J dropped 2 bases, with 11 bases sitting between them. In nucleotides, the CDR3 is TGCGCCAGCAGCCAAGATAGGAGCTGGTCCAAAAACATTCAGTACTTC. This sequence encodes CASSQDRSWSKNIQYF.

This clonotype was recorded a few times. The chain recombines TRBV9 with TRBJ2-3; 7 bases match TRBD2. CDR1 and CDR2 (germline): SGDLS, YYNGEE. With V trimmed by 1 base and J by 0 bases, 5 bases remained unmatched. The CDR3 spans 16 residues. The CDR3 reads CASSVTGRESTDTQYF. CDR3 in DNA: TGTGCCAGCAGCGTAACCGGGCGGGAGAGCACAGATACGCAGTATTTT. Complete variable domain (other parts from reference TRBV9 and TRBJ2-3): DSGVTQTPKHLITATGQRVTLRCSPRSGDLSVYWYQQSLDQGLQFLIQYYNGEERAKGNILERFSAQQFPDLHSELNLSSLELGDSALYFCASSVTGRESTDTQYFGPGTRLTVL.

The chain couples TRBV12-3 or TRBV12-4 to TRBJ2-5; possible D gene TRBD2, 5 bases. The CDR3 totals 14 residues. Trimming pared 6 bases from V and 0 bases from J, leaving 11 bases between. Here the CDR3 DNA reads TGTGCCAGCAGCGATGGGAGTTACCAAGAGACCCAGTACTTC. Translation gives CASSDGSYQETQYF.

Concerning this clonotype itself: With a much larger clone just one base away, this may be a read error. This chain links TRBV30 with TRBJ2-7; tentatively, D is TRBD1 (6 bases). V lost 3 bases, J lost 2 bases, and 14 bases lay in between. Germline CDR1 reads GTSNPN; CDR2 reads SVGIG (reference sequence). The CDR3 covers 14 residues. Written as DNA, the CDR3 is TGTGCCTGGAGGTCCGGGACAAACACCTACGAGCAGTACTTC. As protein: CAWRSGTNTYEQYF. The full variable domain, its missing parts supplied by reference TRBV30 and TRBJ2-7, is SQTIHQWPATLVQPVGSPLSLECTVEGTSNPNLYWYRQAAGRGLQLLFYSVGIGQISSEVPQNLSASRPQDRQFILSSKKLLLSDSGFYLCAWRSGTNTYEQYFGPGTRLTVT.

Only a few counts were recorded for this clonotype. The chain employs TRBV7-2 and TRBJ2-7; D call uncertain. This CDR3 comprises 13 residues. CDR1 and CDR2 (germline): SGHTA, FQGNSA. V lost 4 bases to trimming and J lost 9 bases, with 16 bases between them. The CDR3: CASSSDSYEWQYF. The CDR3 DNA follows: TGTGCCAGCAGCTCTGACTCATACGAGTGGCAGTACTTC.

This clonotype has a handful of counts. V is TRBV20-1 and J is TRBJ1-5; D unresolved. The germline CDR1 and CDR2 sequences are DFQATT and SNEGSKA (reference sequence). Trimming left V 1 base short and J 0 bases short, with 10 bases between. The CDR3 loop spans 15 amino acids. The CDR3 sequence: CSARVGGYSNQPQHF. CDR3 bases: TGCAGTGCTAGAGTGGGCGGGTATAGCAATCAGCCCCAGCATTTT.

This clonotype was seen a handful of times. The chain couples TRBV11-3 to TRBJ2-1; TRBD2 matches at 15 bases. This CDR3 has 22 residues. In germline, CDR1 is SGHNT, CDR2 YENEEA. Trimming cost V 1 base and J 8 bases; bases outside gene matches: 21. DNA of the CDR3: TGTGCCAGCAGCTTAGGTGGCTGGGGTCAACTAGGACTAGCGGGAGGGTGGGATGAGCAGTTCTTC. Its protein is CASSLGGWGQLGLAGGWDEQFF.

This rearrangement joins TRBV20-1 to TRBJ2-7, with TRBD2 identical over 7 bases. CDR1 DFQATT and CDR2 SNEGSKA come from the germline V gene (reference sequence). Trimming at V came to 3 bases and at J to 6 bases, leaving 14 bases not matched to a gene. The CDR3 covers 15 residues. The CDR3 DNA reads TGCAGTGCTAGTCCCCAGCAGTGGGAGGGGCGCGAGCAGTACTTC. Amino acids: CSASPQQWEGREQYF.

This clonotype was recorded many times. This sequence joins TRBV7-9 and TRBJ2-7, with TRBD2 matching 7 bases. The junction had 7 bases not matched to a gene; V was cut back by 4 bases and J by 4 bases. This CDR3 comprises 14 residues. From germline, CDR1 is SEHNR and CDR2 FQNEAQ (reference sequence). The DNA of the CDR3 is TGTGCCAGCAGCTCGGGGGGAGGCCTATACGAGCAGTACTTC. It yields the protein CASSSGGGLYEQYF.